This T cell receptor (beta chain) was sequenced during a study of cytomegalovirus exposure and HLA in healthy donors. Of note for this clone: Antigen: not known.

Findings of the study overall: Being productive about 87% or about 30% of the time was typical of most TCR beta V segments in an earlier analysis.

V was shortened by 3 bases and J by 0 bases, with 15 bases between the two germline ends. This CDR3 has 16 amino acids. Germline lookup yields CDR1 KGHSH and CDR2 LQKENI. The PCR was carried out with 60 Vbeta primers and 13 Jbeta primers. Sequenced by immunoSEQ multiplex PCR; TCRdb stores in-frame clones only, minus some. There are tens of thousands of clones in the sample; more than 55% occur only once, and roughly 4.9% lies in the top ten. The genes are TRBV18 and TRBJ2-7; D gene uncertain. Specimen: PBMCs. The sequence was obtained from a man in his 60s in good health and CMV-seropositive. The CDR3 spells CASSPALGAYSYEQYF. The CDR3 nucleotides are TGTGCCAGCTCACCGGCTCTAGGCGCCTACTCCTACGAGCAGTACTTC.